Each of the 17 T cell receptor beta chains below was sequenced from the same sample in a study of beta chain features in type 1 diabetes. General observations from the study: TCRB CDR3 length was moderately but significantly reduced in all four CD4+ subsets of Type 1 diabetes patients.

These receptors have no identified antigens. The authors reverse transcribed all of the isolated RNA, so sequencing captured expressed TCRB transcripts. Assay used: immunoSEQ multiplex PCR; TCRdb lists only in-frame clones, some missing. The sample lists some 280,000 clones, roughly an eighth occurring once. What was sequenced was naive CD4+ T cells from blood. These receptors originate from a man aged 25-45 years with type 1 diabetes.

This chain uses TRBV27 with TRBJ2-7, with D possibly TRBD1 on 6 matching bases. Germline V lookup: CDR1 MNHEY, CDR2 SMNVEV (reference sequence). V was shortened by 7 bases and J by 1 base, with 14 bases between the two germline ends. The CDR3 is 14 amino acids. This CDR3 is CASNTPGASYEQYF. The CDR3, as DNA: TGTGCCAGCAATACCCCAGGGGCGTCCTACGAGCAGTACTTC.

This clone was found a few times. This chain's CDR3 is CAIRKGQTQAYEQYF. The CDR3 DNA reads TGTGCCATCAGAAAGGGACAGACACAGGCCTACGAGCAGTACTTC. The chain recombines TRBV7-9 with TRBJ2-7; TRBD1 aligns across 7 bases. V dropped 10 bases and J dropped 2; count of bases not matched to a gene: 14. The CDR3 consists of 15 residues. The germline V gene encodes CDR1 SEHNR and CDR2 FQNEAQ (reference sequence).

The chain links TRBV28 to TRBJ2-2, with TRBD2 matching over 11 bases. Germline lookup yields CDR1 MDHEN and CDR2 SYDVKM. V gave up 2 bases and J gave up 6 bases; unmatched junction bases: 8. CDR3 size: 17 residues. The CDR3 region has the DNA TGTGCCAGCAGTTTAGGTAGTAGCGGGAGGGCCGCCGGGGAGCTGTTTTTT. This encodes CASSLGSSGRAAGELFF.

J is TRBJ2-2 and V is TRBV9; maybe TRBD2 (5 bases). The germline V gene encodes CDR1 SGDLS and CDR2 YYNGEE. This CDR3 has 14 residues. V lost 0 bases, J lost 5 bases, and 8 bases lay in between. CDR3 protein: CASSVVSGTGELFF. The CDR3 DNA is TGTGCCAGCAGCGTAGTGTCGGGAACCGGGGAGCTGTTTTTT.

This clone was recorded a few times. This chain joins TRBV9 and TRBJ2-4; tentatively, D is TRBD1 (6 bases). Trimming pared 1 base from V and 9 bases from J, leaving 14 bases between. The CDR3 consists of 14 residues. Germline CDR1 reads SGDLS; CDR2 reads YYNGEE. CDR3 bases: TGTGCCAGCAGCGTAATGGACAGAATGGGCATTCAGTACTTC. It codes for CASSVMDRMGIQYF. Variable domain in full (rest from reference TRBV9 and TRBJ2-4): DSGVTQTPKHLITATGQRVTLRCSPRSGDLSVYWYQQSLDQGLQFLIQYYNGEERAKGNILERFSAQQFPDLHSELNLSSLELGDSALYFCASSVMDRMGIQYFGAGTRLSVL.

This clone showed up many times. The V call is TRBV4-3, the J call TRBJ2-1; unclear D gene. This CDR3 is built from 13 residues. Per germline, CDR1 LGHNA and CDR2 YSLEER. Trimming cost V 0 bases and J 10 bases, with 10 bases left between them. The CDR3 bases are TGCGCCAGCAGCCAAGATATTGGAGAAGAGCAGTTCTTC. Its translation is CASSQDIGEEQFF.

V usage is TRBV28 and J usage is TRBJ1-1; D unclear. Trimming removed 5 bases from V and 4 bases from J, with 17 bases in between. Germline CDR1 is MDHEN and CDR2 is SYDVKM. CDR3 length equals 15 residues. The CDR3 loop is CASSVIKAPGTEAFF. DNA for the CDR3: TGTGCCAGCAGTGTCATTAAAGCCCCGGGCACTGAAGCTTTCTTT.

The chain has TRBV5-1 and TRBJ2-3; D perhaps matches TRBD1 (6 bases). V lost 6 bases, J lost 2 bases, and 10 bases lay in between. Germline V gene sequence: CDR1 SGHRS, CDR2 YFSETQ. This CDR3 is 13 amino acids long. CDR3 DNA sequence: TGCGCCAGCAACGAGGGACACACAGATACGCAGTATTTT. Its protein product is CASNEGHTDTQYF.

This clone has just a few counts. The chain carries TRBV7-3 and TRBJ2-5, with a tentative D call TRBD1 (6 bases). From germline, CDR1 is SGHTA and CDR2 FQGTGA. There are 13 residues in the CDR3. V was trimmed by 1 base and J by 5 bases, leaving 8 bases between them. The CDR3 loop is CASSLRQGETQYF. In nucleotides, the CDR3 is TGTGCCAGCAGCTTAAGGCAGGGGGAGACCCAGTACTTC. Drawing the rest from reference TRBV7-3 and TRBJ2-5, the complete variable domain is GAGVSQTPSNKVTEKGKYVELRCDPISGHTALYWYRQSLGQGPEFLIYFQGTGAADDSGLPNDRFFAVRPEGSVSTLKIQRTERGDSAVYLCASSLRQGETQYFGPGTRLLVL.

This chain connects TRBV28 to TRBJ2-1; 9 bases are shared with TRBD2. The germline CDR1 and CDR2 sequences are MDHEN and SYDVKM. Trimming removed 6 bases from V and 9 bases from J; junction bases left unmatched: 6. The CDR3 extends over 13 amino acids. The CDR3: CASRPGTSLEQFF. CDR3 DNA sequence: TGTGCCAGCAGGCCCGGGACTAGCCTTGAGCAGTTCTTC.

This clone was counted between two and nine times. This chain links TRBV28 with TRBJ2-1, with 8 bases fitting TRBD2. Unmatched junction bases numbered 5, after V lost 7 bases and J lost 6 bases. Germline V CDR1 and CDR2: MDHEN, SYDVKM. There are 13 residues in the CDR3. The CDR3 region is CASISGGGNEQFF. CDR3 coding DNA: TGTGCCAGCATCTCGGGAGGGGGCAATGAGCAGTTCTTC.

CDR3 sequence reads: CASSSSGMETQYF. CDR3 nucleotide sequence: TGTGCCAGCAGCTCCTCAGGGATGGAGACCCAGTACTTC. The chain joins TRBV7-2 to TRBJ2-5; D possibly corresponds to TRBD1 (5 bases). The CDR3 is 13 amino acids. Germline CDR1 and CDR2: SGHTA and FQGNSA. Trimming cost V 4 bases and J 5 bases, with 11 bases left between them.

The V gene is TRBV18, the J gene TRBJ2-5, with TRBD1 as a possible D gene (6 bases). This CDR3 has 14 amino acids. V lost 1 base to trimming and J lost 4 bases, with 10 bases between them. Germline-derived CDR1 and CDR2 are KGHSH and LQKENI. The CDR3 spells CASSPLEGGETQYF. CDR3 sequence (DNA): TGTGCCAGCTCACCACTAGAAGGGGGAGAGACCCAGTACTTC.

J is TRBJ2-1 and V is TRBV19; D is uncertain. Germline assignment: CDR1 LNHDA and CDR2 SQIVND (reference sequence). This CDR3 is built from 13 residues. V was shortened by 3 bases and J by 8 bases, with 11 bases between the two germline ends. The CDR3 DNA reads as TGTGCCAGTAGTATGCGGCGAGGCGATGAGCAGTTCTTC. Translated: CASSMRRGDEQFF.

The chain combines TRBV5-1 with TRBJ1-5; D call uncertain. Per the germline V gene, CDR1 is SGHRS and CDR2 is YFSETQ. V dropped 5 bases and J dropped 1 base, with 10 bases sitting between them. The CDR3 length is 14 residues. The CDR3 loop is CASRDDGSNQPQHF. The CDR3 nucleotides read TGCGCCAGCAGGGATGACGGGAGCAATCAGCCCCAGCATTTT.

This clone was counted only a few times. The CDR3: CASSLERSSSYNEQFF. In DNA, the CDR3 is TGTGCCAGCAGCTTGGAGAGGAGCAGCTCCTACAATGAGCAGTTCTTC. The chain employs TRBV5-4 and TRBJ2-1, with no clear D. V was pared by 0 bases and J by 0 bases, with 10 bases between. This CDR3 region has 16 residues. The V gene's germline CDR1 is SGHNT and CDR2 YYREEE (reference sequence).

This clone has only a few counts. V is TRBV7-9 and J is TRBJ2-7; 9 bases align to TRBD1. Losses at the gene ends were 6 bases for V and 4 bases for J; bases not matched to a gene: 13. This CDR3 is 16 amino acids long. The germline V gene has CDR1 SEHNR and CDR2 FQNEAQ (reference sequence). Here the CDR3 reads CASRKTGTGKWYEQYF. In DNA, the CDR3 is TGTGCCAGCAGAAAAACCGGGACAGGGAAATGGTACGAGCAGTACTTC.